Following are 28 T cell receptor beta chains from one sample sequenced in a study of blood T cell repertoires in COVID-19. Clones were read by immunoSEQ multiplex PCR, and TCRdb kept only the in-frame ones, dropping some. The data show about 190,000 clones, around nine tenths seen once. What was sequenced was peripheral blood. The receptors originated from a man aged 25-40 years with acute or convalescent COVID-19.

The J gene is TRBJ2-1, the V gene TRBV20-1, with 8 bases identical to TRBD2. The germline V gene has CDR1 DFQATT and CDR2 SNEGSKA (reference sequence). V gave up 3 bases and J gave up 1 base; unmatched junction bases: 8. This CDR3 spans 16 amino acids. CDR3 region: CSASPREGRSYNEQFF. CDR3 DNA: TGCAGTGCTAGTCCTCGGGAGGGCCGGTCCTACAATGAGCAGTTCTTC.

The rearrangement uses TRBV28 and TRBJ2-1, with 9 bases aligning to TRBD2. CDR1 and CDR2 (germline): MDHEN, SYDVKM. The CDR3 covers 15 residues. Trimming took 6 bases from V and 9 from J; bases not matched to a gene: 12. The CDR3 sequence is CASSSHSGGHGEQFF. DNA of the CDR3: TGTGCCAGCAGCTCCCACAGCGGGGGGCACGGTGAGCAGTTCTTC.

This clone was observed once. The V call is TRBV4-1, the J call TRBJ2-1, with D uncertain. Germline CDR1 is MGHRA and CDR2 is YSYEKL. The CDR3 sequence is 12 residues long. V was pared by 1 base and J by 6 bases, with 4 bases between. The CDR3 loop reads CASSQAGNEQFF. The CDR3 DNA sequence: TGCGCCAGCAGCCAAGCGGGCAATGAGCAGTTCTTC.

The CDR3, as DNA: TGCGCCAGCAGTGAGTGGGCAGGCACTGAAGCTTTCTTT. Translation: CASSEWAGTEAFF. V gene TRBV10-2 combines with J gene TRBJ1-1; D uncertain. Germline CDR1 WSHSY, CDR2 SAAADI. The V end lost 1 base, the J end lost 4 bases, and 7 bases lay between the germline ends. This CDR3 spans 13 amino acids.

The V gene is TRBV9, the J gene TRBJ2-3; the D is unclear. The CDR3 covers 14 residues. V dropped 1 base and J dropped 0 bases, with 6 bases sitting between them. CDR1 is SGDLS, CDR2 YYNGEE, per germline. The CDR3 is CASSVKPSTDTQYF. CDR3 DNA sequence: TGTGCCAGCAGCGTAAAGCCTAGCACAGATACGCAGTATTTT.

This clone was detected only a few times. The rearrangement links TRBV29-1 to TRBJ1-4; a possible D gene is TRBD1 (6 bases). The CDR3 consists of 13 residues. Trimming took off 5 bases at V and 3 bases at J, with 10 bases between the two ends. Germline CDR1 is SQVTM and CDR2 is ANQGSEA. This CDR3 is CSVRQDPNEKLFF. DNA for the CDR3: TGCAGCGTTCGACAGGACCCTAATGAAAAACTGTTTTTT.

This clone appeared a few times. The chain carries TRBV6-5 and TRBJ1-1; 8 bases align to TRBD1. Germline lookup yields CDR1 MNHEY and CDR2 SVGAGI. The V segment lost 7 bases and the J segment 2 bases; nucleotides outside the gene matches: 9. The length of the CDR3 is 15 residues. DNA for the CDR3: TGTGCCAGCAACGACGGGGGACAGGCTAACACTGAAGCTTTCTTT. Its translation: CASNDGGQANTEAFF.

This chain uses TRBV18 with TRBJ1-4, with 8 bases aligning to TRBD1. Germline CDR1 KGHSH, CDR2 LQKENI. There are 15 residues in the CDR3. Unmatched junction bases numbered 11, after V lost 6 bases and J lost 8 bases. In DNA, the CDR3 is TGTGCCAGCTCCCCTGACCGGGACAGGATGGAAAAACTGTTTTTT. The encoded protein is CASSPDRDRMEKLFF.

This chain connects TRBV10-1 to TRBJ1-1; D is possibly TRBD1 (6 bases). Trimming cost V 0 bases and J 4 bases, with 9 bases left between them. Germline loops: CDR1 WNHNN, CDR2 SYGVQD (reference sequence). The CDR3 sequence is 14 residues long. The CDR3 region has the DNA TGCGCCAGCAGTGAGTCTCGAGGGGGCACTGAAGCTTTCTTT. Amino acid sequence: CASSESRGGTEAFF.

This chain links TRBV27 with TRBJ1-1; weak D call: TRBD1 (6 bases). There are 15 residues in the CDR3. Deletions cut 6 bases from V and 10 bases from J, with 24 bases between. Germline V gene lookup returns CDR1 MNHEY and CDR2 SMNVEV (reference sequence). The CDR3 protein is CASRKTDRLASAAFF. In nucleotides, the CDR3 is TGTGCCAGCAGAAAAACAGACAGGCTCGCAAGTGCAGCTTTCTTT.

The chain joins TRBV25-1 to TRBJ2-6, with D uncertain. Germline V gives CDR1 MGHDK, CDR2 SYGVNS. This CDR3 spans 13 amino acids. V shed 6 bases and J shed 1 base, with 4 bases lying between them. The CDR3 DNA is TGTGCCAGCAGCATGTCTGGGGCCAACGTCCTGACTTTC. Translating gives CASSMSGANVLTF.

The J gene is TRBJ2-1, the V gene TRBV7-3, with 9 bases that match TRBD2. Looked up from germline, CDR1 is SGHTA and CDR2 is FQGTGA. This CDR3 region has 18 residues. Trimming cost V 5 bases and J 6 bases; bases outside gene matches: 17. CDR3 loop: CASSPIPPPSGTPNEQFF. DNA for the CDR3: TGTGCCAGCAGCCCCATCCCCCCCCCTAGCGGGACCCCCAATGAGCAGTTCTTC.

The CDR3 region has the DNA TGTGCCAGCAGTGAAAAGAGCGGGAGTCGCGGGGAGCTGTTTTTT. Translated, it gives CASSEKSGSRGELFF. The chain couples TRBV6-1 to TRBJ2-2; 8 nucleotides match TRBD2. This CDR3 has 15 residues. V lost 2 bases, J lost 7 bases, and 6 bases stayed unmatched. The germline V gene has CDR1 MNHNS and CDR2 SASEGT.

The gene calls are TRBV19 and TRBJ1-2; D call uncertain. Trimming removed 6 bases from V and 2 bases from J, with 7 bases in between. This CDR3 has 12 amino acids. Germline assignment: CDR1 LNHDA and CDR2 SQIVND (reference sequence). The CDR3 is CASRPGNYGYTF. The CDR3, as DNA: TGTGCCAGTAGACCGGGGAACTATGGCTACACCTTC.

The chain links TRBV11-2 to TRBJ1-2, with 9 bases identical to TRBD1. Germline assignment: CDR1 SGHAT and CDR2 FQNNGV. This CDR3 is 15 amino acids long. V lost 2 bases, J lost 2 bases, and 3 bases stayed unmatched. The CDR3 bases are TGTGCCAGCAGCTTACAACAGGGGGCAAACTATGGCTACACCTTC. Its translation: CASSLQQGANYGYTF.

This clone occurred a few times. This chain uses TRBV11-2 with TRBJ1-1, with 9 bases aligning to TRBD1. The length of the CDR3 is 13 residues. The V gene's germline CDR1 is SGHAT and CDR2 FQNNGV. The trim removed 5 bases at V and 5 bases at J, leaving 3 bases unmatched. The CDR3 region is CASSVTGGTEAFF. The CDR3 nucleotides are TGTGCCAGCAGCGTGACAGGGGGGACTGAAGCTTTCTTT.

This chain connects TRBV27 to TRBJ1-6; D unresolved. V dropped 5 bases and J dropped 9 bases, with 8 bases sitting between them. Germline lookup yields CDR1 MNHEY and CDR2 SMNVEV (reference sequence). This CDR3 has 12 amino acids. In nucleotides, the CDR3 is TGTGCCAGCAGTCCCCCCGGTTCACCCCTCCACTTT. Its protein is CASSPPGSPLHF.

The J gene is TRBJ1-1, the V gene TRBV14; D is undetermined. Trimming left V 4 bases short and J 0 bases short, with 9 bases between. CDR3 size: 14 residues. Germline V gene lookup returns CDR1 SGHDN and CDR2 FVKESK. The CDR3 nucleotides read TGTGCCAGCAGCCTCCGGGGTCTGAACACTGAAGCTTTCTTT. Its protein is CASSLRGLNTEAFF.

The rearrangement uses TRBV7-3 and TRBJ2-1, with D possibly TRBD2 on 5 matching bases. The germline V gene encodes CDR1 SGHTA and CDR2 FQGTGA. Trimming cost V 5 bases and J 8 bases, with 16 bases left between them. The length of the CDR3 is 14 residues. CDR3 region: CASSPSSSEDEQFF. DNA of the CDR3: TGTGCCAGCAGCCCCTCTAGCAGTGAAGATGAGCAGTTCTTC.

The chain joins TRBV5-1 to TRBJ2-7; 11 bases line up with TRBD1. The V gene's germline CDR1 is SGHRS and CDR2 YFSETQ. The CDR3 sequence is 16 residues long. With V trimmed by 3 bases and J by 6 bases, 11 bases remained unmatched. CDR3 sequence (DNA): TGCGCCAGCAGCTCCCCCGGGACAGGGGGGCTCGGCGAGCAGTACTTC. Translating gives CASSSPGTGGLGEQYF.

V and J are TRBV5-6 and TRBJ1-1; the D is unclear. CDR3 length: 15 residues. V lost 1 base and J lost 5, with 15 bases in between. CDR1 is SGHDT, CDR2 YYEEEE, per germline. DNA for the CDR3: TGTGCCAGCAGCTTGAGATTTCCCGGGAGGACTGAAGCTTTCTTT. Protein product: CASSLRFPGRTEAFF. Supplemented by reference TRBV5-6 and TRBJ1-1, the full variable domain reads DAGVTQSPTHLIKTRGQQVTLRCSPKSGHDTVSWYQQALGQGPQFIFQYYEEEERQRGNFPDRFSGHQFPNYSSELNVNALLLGDSALYLCASSLRFPGRTEAFFGQGTRLTVV.

Regarding this clone: Other DNA sequences in the same sample also yield this CDR3. CDR3 DNA sequence: TGTGCCAGCAGCCTCGACAGGGGGCGTGAAAAACTGTTTTTT. This gives the protein CASSLDRGREKLFF. This sequence joins TRBV7-9 and TRBJ1-4; 10 nucleotides line up with TRBD1. This CDR3 is 14 amino acids long. Germline-derived CDR1 and CDR2 are SEHNR and FQNEAQ (reference sequence). Germline trimming cut 5 bases from V and 7 bases from J; bases unmatched to any gene: 4.

This chain uses TRBV6-5 with TRBJ1-2; the match to TRBD1 covers 9 bases. Per germline, CDR1 MNHEY and CDR2 SVGAGI. The ends lost 4 bases at V and 5 bases at J; junction bases unmatched: 8. The length of the CDR3 is 15 residues. The CDR3 protein is CASSSSGTGNYGYTF. In nucleotides, the CDR3 is TGTGCCAGCAGTTCCTCCGGGACAGGGAATTATGGCTACACCTTC.

This clone appeared a few times. The CDR3, as DNA: TGTGCCAGCAGCCTAACCGTAGGAGTGGGAGAGACCCAGTACTTC. Translation: CASSLTVGVGETQYF. The gene calls are TRBV7-8 and TRBJ2-5; no definite D call. CDR3 length equals 15 residues. Between the trimmed V and J ends, which lost 5 bases and 4 bases, there was a span of 17 bases. Germline assignment: CDR1 SGHVS and CDR2 FQNEAQ.

V usage is TRBV7-9 and J usage is TRBJ1-6; D gene ambiguous. Trimming took off 5 bases at V and 12 bases at J, with 14 bases between the two ends. The V gene's germline CDR1 is SEHNR and CDR2 FQNEAQ (reference sequence). This CDR3 region has 13 residues. The CDR3 loop is CASSPSGGKPLHF. The CDR3 nucleotides are TGTGCCAGCAGCCCCTCGGGAGGAAAACCCCTCCACTTT. Drawing the rest from reference TRBV7-9 and TRBJ1-6, the complete variable domain is DTGVSQNPRHKITKRGQNVTFRCDPISEHNRLYWYRQTLGQGPEFLTYFQNEAQLEKSRLLSDRFSAERPKGSFSTLEIQRTEQGDSAMYLCASSPSGGKPLHFGNGTRLTVT.

This clone was seen more than once but under ten times. The chain uses TRBV19 and TRBJ2-7; D is possibly TRBD1 (5 bases). Germline CDR1 and CDR2: LNHDA and SQIVND (reference sequence). V lost 6 bases and J lost 2, with 23 bases in between. This CDR3 spans 17 amino acids. CDR3 in amino acids: CASSIRSGIYPPYEQYF. The CDR3 DNA reads TGTGCCAGTAGCATTCGGTCAGGGATATATCCTCCCTACGAGCAGTACTTC.

This chain connects TRBV5-1 to TRBJ2-1, with 7 nucleotides matching TRBD2. There are 14 residues in the CDR3. Germline V gene sequence: CDR1 SGHRS, CDR2 YFSETQ. V gave up 3 bases and J gave up 3 bases; unmatched junction bases: 3. The CDR3: CASSSGLLYNEQFF. CDR3 DNA sequence: TGCGCCAGCAGCTCGGGACTACTCTACAATGAGCAGTTCTTC.

A single count supports this clone. This chain joins TRBV28 and TRBJ1-5; no reliable D call. There are 14 residues in the CDR3. Germline values: CDR1 MDHEN, CDR2 SYDVKM. The germline V and J ends were trimmed by 4 bases and 1 base, with 8 bases remaining between them. Here the CDR3 reads CASSSGGSNQPQHF. The CDR3 DNA reads as TGTGCCAGCAGTTCTGGAGGGAGCAATCAGCCCCAGCATTTT.